These 5 T cell receptor beta chains were all obtained from the same sample, sequenced in a study of blood T cell repertoires in COVID-19. Sequencing was performed with immunoSEQ multiplex PCR; in TCRdb, only in-frame clones are kept and a portion is missing. The table lists approximately 11,000 clones, 70% to 90% of them singletons. Material: peripheral blood. The source of these receptors is a man under 40 with active or convalescent COVID-19.

This chain joins TRBV7-3 and TRBJ2-5; 8 bases map to TRBD1. The CDR3 runs to 16 residues. Germline assignment: CDR1 SGHTA and CDR2 FQGTGA. With V trimmed by 5 bases and J by 5 bases, 13 bases remained unmatched. The CDR3 protein is CASSPIAGGTTETQYF. The CDR3 region has the DNA TGTGCCAGCAGCCCCATCGCAGGGGGCACCACGGAGACCCAGTACTTC.

This clone was observed once. The genes are TRBV29-1 and TRBJ2-3; TRBD1 is a possible D gene (5 bases). This CDR3 is built from 14 residues. V lost 1 base to trimming and J lost 0 bases, with 8 bases between them. The germline V gene encodes CDR1 SQVTM and CDR2 ANQGSEA. The CDR3 region is CSVEGGASTDTQYF. As DNA, the CDR3 is TGCAGCGTTGAAGGTGGGGCTAGCACAGATACGCAGTATTTT.

This chain joins TRBV3-1 (or the pseudogene TRBV3-2) and TRBJ1-6; the D gene is possibly TRBD1 (5 bases). The CDR3 is 12 amino acids. Germline loops: CDR1 LGHDT, CDR2 YNNKEL (reference sequence). The ends were cut back, 2 bases at V and 13 bases at J, with 9 bases in the middle. CDR3 residues: CASSQQGSPLHF. The CDR3 DNA sequence: TGTGCCAGCAGCCAACAGGGTTCTCCCCTCCACTTT.

J is TRBJ2-5 and V is TRBV5-4; 9 bases map to TRBD1. Unmatched junction bases numbered 4, after V lost 5 bases and J lost 5 bases. The CDR3 loop spans 13 amino acids. Germline CDR1 is SGHNT and CDR2 is YYREEE (reference sequence). In DNA, the CDR3 is TGTGCCAGCAGTTACAGGGGGCCGGAGACCCAGTACTTC. This gives the protein CASSYRGPETQYF.

DNA of the CDR3: TGTGCCAGCAGCAAGGACAGGGCCAAAAACATTCAGTACTTC. It codes for CASSKDRAKNIQYF. This chain links TRBV2 with TRBJ2-4; 7 bases are shared with TRBD1. The CDR3 is 14 amino acids. V lost 6 bases, J lost 1 base, and 3 bases stayed unmatched. Germline CDR1 and CDR2: SNHLY and FYNNEI. The full variable domain, with the rest looked up from reference TRBV2 and TRBJ2-4, is EPEVTQTPSHQVTQMGQEVILRCVPISNHLYFYWYRQILGQKVEFLVSFYNNEISEKSEIFDDQFSVERPDGSNFTLKIRSTKLEDSAMYFCASSKDRAKNIQYFGAGTRLSVL.